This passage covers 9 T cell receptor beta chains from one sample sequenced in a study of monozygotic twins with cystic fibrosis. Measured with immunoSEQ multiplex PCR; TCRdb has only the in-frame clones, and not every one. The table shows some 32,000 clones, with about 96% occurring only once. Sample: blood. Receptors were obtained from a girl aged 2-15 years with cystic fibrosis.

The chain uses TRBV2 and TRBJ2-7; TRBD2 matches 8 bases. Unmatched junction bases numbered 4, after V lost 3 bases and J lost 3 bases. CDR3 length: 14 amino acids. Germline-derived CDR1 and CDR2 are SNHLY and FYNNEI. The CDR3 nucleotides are TGTGCCAGCAGTGAGAGCAGCGGGAGCTACGAGCAGTACTTC. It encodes CASSESSGSYEQYF.

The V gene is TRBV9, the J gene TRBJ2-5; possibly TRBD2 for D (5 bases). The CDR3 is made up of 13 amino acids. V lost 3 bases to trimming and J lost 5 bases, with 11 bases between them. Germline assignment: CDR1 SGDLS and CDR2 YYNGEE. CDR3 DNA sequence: TGTGCCAGCAGCGGGAGGCGGTCGGAGACCCAGTACTTC. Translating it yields CASSGRRSETQYF.

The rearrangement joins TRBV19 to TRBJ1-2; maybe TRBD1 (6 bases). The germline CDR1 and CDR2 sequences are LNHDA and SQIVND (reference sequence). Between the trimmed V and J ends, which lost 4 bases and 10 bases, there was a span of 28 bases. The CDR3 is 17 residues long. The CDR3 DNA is TGTGCCAGTAGTAGAACAACGCTTCGCGGGGGCCCATATCTCTACACCTTC. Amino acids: CASSRTTLRGGPYLYTF.

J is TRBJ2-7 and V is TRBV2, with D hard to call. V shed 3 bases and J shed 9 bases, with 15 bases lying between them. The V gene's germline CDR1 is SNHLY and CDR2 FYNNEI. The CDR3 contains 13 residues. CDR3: CASSDRTPQGQYF. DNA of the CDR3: TGTGCCAGCAGTGACCGGACGCCTCAAGGGCAGTACTTC.

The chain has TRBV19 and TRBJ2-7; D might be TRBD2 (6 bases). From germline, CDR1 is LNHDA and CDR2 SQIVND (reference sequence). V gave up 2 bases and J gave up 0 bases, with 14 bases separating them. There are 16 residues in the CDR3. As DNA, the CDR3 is TGTGCCAGTAGTATAAAATGGGGACTGAGCTCCTACGAGCAGTACTTC. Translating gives CASSIKWGLSSYEQYF.

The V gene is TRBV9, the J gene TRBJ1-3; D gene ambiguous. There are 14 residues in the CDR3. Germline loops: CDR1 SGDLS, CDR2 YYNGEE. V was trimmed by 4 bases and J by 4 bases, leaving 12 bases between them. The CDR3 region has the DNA TGTGCCAGCAGCCCAGGAGGGTTCGGAAACACCATATATTTT. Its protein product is CASSPGGFGNTIYF.

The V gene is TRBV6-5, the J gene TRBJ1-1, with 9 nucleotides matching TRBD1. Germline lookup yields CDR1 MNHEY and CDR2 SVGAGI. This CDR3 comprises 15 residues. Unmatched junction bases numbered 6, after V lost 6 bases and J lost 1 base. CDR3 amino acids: CASRGGGQGNTEAFF. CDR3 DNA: TGTGCCAGCAGGGGCGGGGGACAGGGGAACACTGAAGCTTTCTTT.

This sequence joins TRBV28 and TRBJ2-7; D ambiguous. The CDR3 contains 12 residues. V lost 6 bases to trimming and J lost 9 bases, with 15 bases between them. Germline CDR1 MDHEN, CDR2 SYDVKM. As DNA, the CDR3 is TGTGCCAGCAGCGACATTACCTGGTTGCAGTACTTC. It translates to CASSDITWLQYF.

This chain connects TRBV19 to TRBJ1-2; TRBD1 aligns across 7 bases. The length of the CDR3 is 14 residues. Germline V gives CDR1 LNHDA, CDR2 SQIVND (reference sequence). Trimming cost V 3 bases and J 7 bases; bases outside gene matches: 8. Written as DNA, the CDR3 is TGTGCCAGTAGTATGGCAGGGGGTAGTTCTGGCTACACCTTC. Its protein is CASSMAGGSSGYTF.